The clone carrying this T cell receptor beta chain was seen a few times. This sample was taken from a study of low-dose radiotherapy and immunotherapy resistance in tumors. The overall study: Per fraction, Cohort 1 was given 0.5 Gy every 2 weeks, for a total of 6.5 Gy.

The time point: after trial treatment. Treatment described: LDRT plus nivolumab, ipilimumab, low-dose cyclophosphamide and aspirin (RACIN trial). It was nivolumab, ipilimumab, aspirin, low-dose cyclophosphamide and low-dose radiotherapy that donors received. Covering alpha and beta chains, TRAV- and TRBV-specific primers were used for the first-strand cDNA. Using a constant-region primer together with a V-primer adapter, TCRs were subjected to roughly 18 PCR cycles of amplification. TCRdb re-called the reads through MiXCR, storing one row per CDR3 protein. The repertoire holds approximately 30,000 distinct CDR3 sequences, with under 55% as singletons. Germline V gene data show CDR1 as ENHRY and CDR2 as SYGVKD. Trimming took off 4 bases at V and 1 base at J, with 9 bases between the two ends. CDR3 size: 14 residues.

This receptor was identified in a male donor with gallbladder cancer. The sequenced sample was PBMCs, obtained after low-dose radiotherapy plus immunotherapy. The chain carries TRBV10-3 and TRBJ2-3, with D uncertain. The CDR3 region has the DNA TGTGCCATCAGTGTACGGTCAGGCACAGATACGCAGTATTTT. Its translation is CAISVRSGTDTQYF.